The following is a T cell receptor (beta chain) sequence with its context. This may arise from a read error, as a much more abundant clone is one base away. The sample belongs to a study of T cells in Graves' hyperthyroidism and ophthalmopathy. With 0 bases clipped from V and 10 bases from J, the junction kept 11 bases outside the gene matches. The CDR3 contains 16 residues. CDR1 and CDR2 (germline): SGHVS, FNYEAQ. The CDR3 regions of TCR beta were amplified from RNA transcripts. TCR CDR3 underwent first-round RT-PCR with the HTBI primer set. Each CDR3 protein gets one entry after TCRdb re-called the multiplex PCR reads with MiXCR. This sample carries around 800,000 distinct CDR3 sequences, 38% of them seen once, and the ten largest clones take 7.5% to 9.5%.

What was sequenced was blood. V is TRBV7-6 and J is TRBJ2-2; 7 bases agree with TRBD2. This receptor was taken from a man aged 18-30 years with Graves' hyperthyroidism. The CDR3 here is CASSLARTRGAEELFF. In DNA, the CDR3 is TGTGCCAGCAGCTTAGCCCGGACTAGAGGTGCCGAGGAGCTGTTTTTT.